What follows describes a single T cell receptor (beta chain). This entry comes from a study of cytomegalovirus exposure and HLA in healthy donors. Study at large: An analysis done earlier identified around 100 million unique TCR beta sequences from 190 million or so T cells. Ancestry clustering placed about 80% of about 400 genotyped donors in the Caucasian-associated cluster.

60 Vbeta and 13 Jbeta primers were used in PCR. Here immunoSEQ multiplex PCR was the method, and the copy in TCRdb shows in-frame clones only, minus some. The listing contains roughly 73,000 clones. Germline values: CDR1 MNHEY, CDR2 SMNVEV (reference sequence). The CDR3 spans 16 residues. With V trimmed by 5 bases and J by 5 bases, 14 bases remained unmatched. V gene TRBV27 combines with J gene TRBJ2-7; 8 nucleotides match TRBD1. This TCR derives from a man in his fifties in good health and CMV-seropositive. The specimen was PBMCs. The CDR3 nucleotides read TGTGCCAGCAGTCCAAGTGAGACAGGGGTCCCTAACGAGCAGTACTTC. Its translation is CASSPSETGVPNEQYF.